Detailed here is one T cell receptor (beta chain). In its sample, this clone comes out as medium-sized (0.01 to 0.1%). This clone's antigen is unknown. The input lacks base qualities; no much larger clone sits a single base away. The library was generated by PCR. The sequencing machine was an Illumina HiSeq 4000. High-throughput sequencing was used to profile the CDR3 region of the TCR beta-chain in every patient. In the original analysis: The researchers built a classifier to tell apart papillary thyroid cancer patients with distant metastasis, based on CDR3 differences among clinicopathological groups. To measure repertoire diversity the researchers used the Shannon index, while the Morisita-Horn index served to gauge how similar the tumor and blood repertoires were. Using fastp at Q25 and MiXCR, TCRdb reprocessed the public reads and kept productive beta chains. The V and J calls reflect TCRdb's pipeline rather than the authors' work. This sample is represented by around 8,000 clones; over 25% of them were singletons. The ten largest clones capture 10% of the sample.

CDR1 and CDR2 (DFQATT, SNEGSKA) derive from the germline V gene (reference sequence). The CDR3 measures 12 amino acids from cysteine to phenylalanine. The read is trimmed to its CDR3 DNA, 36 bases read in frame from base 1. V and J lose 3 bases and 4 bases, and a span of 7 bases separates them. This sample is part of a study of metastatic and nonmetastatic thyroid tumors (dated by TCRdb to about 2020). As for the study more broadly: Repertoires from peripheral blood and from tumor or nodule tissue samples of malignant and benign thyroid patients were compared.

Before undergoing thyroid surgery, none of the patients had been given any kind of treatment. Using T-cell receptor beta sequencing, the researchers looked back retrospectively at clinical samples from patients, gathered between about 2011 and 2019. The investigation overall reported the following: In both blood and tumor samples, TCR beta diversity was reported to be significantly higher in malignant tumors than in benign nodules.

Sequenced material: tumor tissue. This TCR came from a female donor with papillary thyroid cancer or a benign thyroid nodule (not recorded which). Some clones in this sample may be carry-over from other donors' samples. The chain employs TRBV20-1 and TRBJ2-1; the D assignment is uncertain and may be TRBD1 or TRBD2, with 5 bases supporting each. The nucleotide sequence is TGCAGTGCTAGGGGGGAGTACAATGAGCAGTTCTTC. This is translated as CSARGEYNEQFF.